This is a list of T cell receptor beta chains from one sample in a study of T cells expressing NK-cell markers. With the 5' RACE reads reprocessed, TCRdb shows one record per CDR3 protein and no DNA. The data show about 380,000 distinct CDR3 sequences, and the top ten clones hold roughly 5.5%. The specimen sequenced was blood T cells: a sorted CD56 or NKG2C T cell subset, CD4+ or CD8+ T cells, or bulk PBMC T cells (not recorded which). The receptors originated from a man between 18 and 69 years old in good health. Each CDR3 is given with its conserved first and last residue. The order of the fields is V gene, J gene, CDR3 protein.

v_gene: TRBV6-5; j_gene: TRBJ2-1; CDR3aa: CASSYPTSQPHEQFF
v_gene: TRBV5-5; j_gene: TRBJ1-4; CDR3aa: CASSERTDRGEKLFF
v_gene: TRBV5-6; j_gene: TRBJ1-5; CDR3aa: CASSEWGQAANQPQHF
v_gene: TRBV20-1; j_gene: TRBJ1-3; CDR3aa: CSATVSQGRSGNTIYF
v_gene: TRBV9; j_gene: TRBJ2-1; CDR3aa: CATSPSAQGGGEQFF
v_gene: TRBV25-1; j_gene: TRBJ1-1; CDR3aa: CASSAIDRADTEAFF
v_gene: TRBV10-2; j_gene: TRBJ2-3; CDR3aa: CASSEEVGARSDTQYF
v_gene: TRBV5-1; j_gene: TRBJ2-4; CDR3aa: CASTSGGGQDGIQYF
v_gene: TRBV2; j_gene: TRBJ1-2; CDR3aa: CASGKVLVSYGYTF
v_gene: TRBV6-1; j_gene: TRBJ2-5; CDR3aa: CASSEDGTRKETQYF
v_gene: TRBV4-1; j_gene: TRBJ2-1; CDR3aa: CASSQRLAGGGNNEQFF
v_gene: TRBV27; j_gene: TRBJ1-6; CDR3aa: CASSLSVLGNSPLHF
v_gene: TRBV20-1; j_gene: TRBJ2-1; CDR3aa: CSASRQLAGGALYNEQFF
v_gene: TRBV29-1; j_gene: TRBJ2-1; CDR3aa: CSVEDIGFGSYNEQFF
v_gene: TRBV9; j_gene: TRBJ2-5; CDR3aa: CASSPGLAGAVETQYF
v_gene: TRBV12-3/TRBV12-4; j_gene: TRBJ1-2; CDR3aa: CASSYFGQGFHGYTF
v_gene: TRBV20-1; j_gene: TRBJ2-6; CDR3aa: CSARIQGGTGANVLTF
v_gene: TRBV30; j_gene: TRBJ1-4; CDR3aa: CAWSVREKLFF
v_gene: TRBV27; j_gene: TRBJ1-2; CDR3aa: CASGIRPGYYGYTF
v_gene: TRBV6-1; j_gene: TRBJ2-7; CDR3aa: CASSQSRDRVLYEQYF
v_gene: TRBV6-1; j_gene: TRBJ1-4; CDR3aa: CASSKGGTGDEKLFF
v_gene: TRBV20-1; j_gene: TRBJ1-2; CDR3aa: CSASPPGRENGYTF
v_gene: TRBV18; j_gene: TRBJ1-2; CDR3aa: CASSLGQGSFVGYTF
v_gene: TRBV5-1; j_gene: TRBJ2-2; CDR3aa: CASSLGAGELFF
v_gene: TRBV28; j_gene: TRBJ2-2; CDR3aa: CASSFRQKNTGELFF
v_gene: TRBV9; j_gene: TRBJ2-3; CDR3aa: CASSAGEGGYSTDTQYF
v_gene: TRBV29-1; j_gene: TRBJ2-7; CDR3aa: CSVEDPGQYYEQYF
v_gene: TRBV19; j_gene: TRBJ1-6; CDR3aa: CASMYSSYNSPLHF
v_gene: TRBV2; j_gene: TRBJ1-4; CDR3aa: CASTGDREKLFF
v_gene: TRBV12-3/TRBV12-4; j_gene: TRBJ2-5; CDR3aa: CASRRGTARETQYF
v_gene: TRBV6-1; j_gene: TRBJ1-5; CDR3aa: CASSDTTGTARNF
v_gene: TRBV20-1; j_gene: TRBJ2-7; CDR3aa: CSAREGAPGRWPYEQYF
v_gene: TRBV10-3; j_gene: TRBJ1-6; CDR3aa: CATQNGQAGSPLHF
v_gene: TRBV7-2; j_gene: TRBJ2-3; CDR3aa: CASSWGLAGARTDTQYF
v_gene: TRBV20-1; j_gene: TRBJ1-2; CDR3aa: CSARGGLAGYTF
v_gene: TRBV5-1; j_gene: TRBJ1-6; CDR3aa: CASSFQGPLYNSPLHF
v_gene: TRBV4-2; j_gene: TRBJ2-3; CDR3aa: CASSRQTWDTQYF
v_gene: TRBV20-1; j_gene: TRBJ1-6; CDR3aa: CSAPATSNSPLHF
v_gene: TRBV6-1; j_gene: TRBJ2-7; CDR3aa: CASSGGKATYEQYF
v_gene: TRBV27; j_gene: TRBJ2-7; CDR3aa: CASSLSGWAGGYEQYF